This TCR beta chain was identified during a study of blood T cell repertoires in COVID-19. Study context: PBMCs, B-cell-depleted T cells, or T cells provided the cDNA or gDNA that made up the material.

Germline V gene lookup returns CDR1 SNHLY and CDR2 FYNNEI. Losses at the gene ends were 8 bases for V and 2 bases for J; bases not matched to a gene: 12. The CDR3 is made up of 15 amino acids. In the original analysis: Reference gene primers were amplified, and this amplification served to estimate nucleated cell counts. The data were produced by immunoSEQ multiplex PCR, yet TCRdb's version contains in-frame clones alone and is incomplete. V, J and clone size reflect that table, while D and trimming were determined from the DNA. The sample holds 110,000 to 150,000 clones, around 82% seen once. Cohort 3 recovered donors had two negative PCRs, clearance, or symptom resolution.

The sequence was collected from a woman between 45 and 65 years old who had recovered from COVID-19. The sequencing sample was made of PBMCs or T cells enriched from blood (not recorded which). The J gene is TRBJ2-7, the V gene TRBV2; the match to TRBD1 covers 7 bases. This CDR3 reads CASGIRQGHPYEQYF. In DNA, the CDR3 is TGTGCCAGCGGTATCCGACAGGGTCACCCCTACGAGCAGTACTTC.